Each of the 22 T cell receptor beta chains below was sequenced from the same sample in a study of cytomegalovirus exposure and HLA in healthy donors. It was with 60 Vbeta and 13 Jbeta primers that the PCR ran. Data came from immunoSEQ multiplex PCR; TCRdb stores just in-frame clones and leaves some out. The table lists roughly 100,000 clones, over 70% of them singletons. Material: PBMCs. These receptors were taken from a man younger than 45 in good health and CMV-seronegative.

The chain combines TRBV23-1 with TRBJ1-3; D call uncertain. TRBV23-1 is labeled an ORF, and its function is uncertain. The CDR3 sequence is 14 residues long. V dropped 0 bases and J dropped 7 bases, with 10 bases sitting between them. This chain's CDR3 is CASSQSLRSNTIYF. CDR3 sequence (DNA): TGCGCCAGCAGTCAATCTTTGAGGTCGAACACCATATATTTT.

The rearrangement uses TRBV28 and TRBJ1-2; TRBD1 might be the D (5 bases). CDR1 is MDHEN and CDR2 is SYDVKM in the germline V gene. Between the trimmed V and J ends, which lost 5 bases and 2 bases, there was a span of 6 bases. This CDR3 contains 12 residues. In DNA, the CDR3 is TGTGCCAGCAGTGCAGGGAACTATGGCTACACCTTC. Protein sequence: CASSAGNYGYTF.

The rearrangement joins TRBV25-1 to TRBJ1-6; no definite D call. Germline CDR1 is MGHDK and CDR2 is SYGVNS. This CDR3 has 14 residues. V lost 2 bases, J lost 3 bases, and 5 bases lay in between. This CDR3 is CASSELYYNSPLHF. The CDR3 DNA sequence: TGTGCCAGCAGTGAACTCTACTATAATTCACCCCTCCACTTT.

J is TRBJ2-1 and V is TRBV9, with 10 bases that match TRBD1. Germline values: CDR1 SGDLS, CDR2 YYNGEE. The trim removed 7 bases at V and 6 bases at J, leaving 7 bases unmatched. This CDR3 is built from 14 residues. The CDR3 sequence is CASAGTGASNEQFF. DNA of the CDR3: TGTGCCAGCGCGGGGACAGGGGCTAGCAATGAGCAGTTCTTC.

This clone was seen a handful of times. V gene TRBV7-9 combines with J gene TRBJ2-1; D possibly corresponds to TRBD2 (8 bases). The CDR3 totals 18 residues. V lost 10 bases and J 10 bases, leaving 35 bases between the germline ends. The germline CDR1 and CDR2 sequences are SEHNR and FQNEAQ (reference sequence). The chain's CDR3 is CATHDQGLIGRGRPEQFF. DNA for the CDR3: TGTGCCACCCACGATCAGGGCCTTATCGGGAGGGGGCGCCCGGAGCAGTTCTTC.

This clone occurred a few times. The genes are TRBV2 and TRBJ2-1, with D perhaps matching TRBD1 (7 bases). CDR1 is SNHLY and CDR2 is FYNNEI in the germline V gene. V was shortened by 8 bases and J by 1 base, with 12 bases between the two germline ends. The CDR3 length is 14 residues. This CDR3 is CASGAGGSYNEQFF. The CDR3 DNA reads TGTGCCAGCGGGGCAGGGGGGTCCTACAATGAGCAGTTCTTC.

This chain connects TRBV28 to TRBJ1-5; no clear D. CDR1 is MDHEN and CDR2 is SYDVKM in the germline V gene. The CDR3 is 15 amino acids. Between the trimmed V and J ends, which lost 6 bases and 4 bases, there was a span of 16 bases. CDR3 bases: TGTGCCAGCAGACCTCTTGGACGGGAAAATCAGCCCCAGCATTTT. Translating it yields CASRPLGRENQPQHF.

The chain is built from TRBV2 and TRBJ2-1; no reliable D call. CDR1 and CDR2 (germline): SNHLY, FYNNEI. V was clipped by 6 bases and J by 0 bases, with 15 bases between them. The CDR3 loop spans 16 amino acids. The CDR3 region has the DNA TGTGCCAGCAGCTTAAGTCAGATCCTCTCCTACAATGAGCAGTTCTTC. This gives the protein CASSLSQILSYNEQFF.

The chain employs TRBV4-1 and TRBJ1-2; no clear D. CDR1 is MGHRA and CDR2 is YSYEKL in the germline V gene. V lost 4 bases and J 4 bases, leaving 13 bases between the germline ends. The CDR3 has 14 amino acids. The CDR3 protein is CASSPGYGGYGYTF. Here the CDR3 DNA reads TGCGCCAGCAGCCCAGGCTACGGTGGCTATGGCTACACCTTC.

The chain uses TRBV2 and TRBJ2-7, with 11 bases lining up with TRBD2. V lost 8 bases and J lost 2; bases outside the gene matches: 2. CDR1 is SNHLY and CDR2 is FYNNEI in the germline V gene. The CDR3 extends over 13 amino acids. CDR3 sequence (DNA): TGTGCCAGCCGACTAGCGGGGACCTACGAGCAGTACTTC. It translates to CASRLAGTYEQYF.

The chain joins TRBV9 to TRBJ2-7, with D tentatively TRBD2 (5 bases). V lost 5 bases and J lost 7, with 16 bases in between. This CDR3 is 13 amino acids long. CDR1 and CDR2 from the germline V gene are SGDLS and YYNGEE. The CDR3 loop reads CASSRTQRGEQYF. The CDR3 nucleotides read TGTGCCAGCAGTCGGACCCAAAGAGGGGAGCAGTACTTC.

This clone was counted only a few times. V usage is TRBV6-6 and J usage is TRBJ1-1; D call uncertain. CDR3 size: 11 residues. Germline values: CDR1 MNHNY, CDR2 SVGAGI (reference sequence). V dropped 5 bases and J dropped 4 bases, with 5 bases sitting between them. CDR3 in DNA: TGTGCCAGCAGTCCCTTCACTGAAGCTTTCTTT. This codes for CASSPFTEAFF.

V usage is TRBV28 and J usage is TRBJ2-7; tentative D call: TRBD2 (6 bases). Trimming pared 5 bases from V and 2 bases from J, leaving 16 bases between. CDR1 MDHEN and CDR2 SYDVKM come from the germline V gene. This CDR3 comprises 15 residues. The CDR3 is CASSTPGGPAYEQYF. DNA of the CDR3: TGTGCCAGCAGTACCCCTGGAGGGCCGGCCTACGAGCAGTACTTC. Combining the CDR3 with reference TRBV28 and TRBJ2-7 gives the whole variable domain DVKVTQSSRYLVKRTGEKVFLECVQDMDHENMFWYRQDPGLGLRLIYFSYDVKMKEKGDIPEGYSVSREKKERFSLILESASTNQTSMYLCASSTPGGPAYEQYFGPGTRLTVT.

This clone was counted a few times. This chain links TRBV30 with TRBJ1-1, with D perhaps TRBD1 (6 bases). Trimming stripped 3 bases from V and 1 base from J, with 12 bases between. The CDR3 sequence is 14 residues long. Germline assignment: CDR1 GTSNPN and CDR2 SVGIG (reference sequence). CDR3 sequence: CAWSGTRRNTEAFF. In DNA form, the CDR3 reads TGTGCCTGGAGCGGGACACGGCGGAACACTGAAGCTTTCTTT.

CDR3 coding DNA: TGTGCCAGCTCGCTCCTAGGCAGCGGGACTCCTACCGGCGAGCAGTACTTC. Translated: CASSLLGSGTPTGEQYF. The genes are TRBV18 and TRBJ2-7; 7 bases align to TRBD2. The J segment lost 6 bases and the V segment lost 6 bases, leaving 20 bases of the junction unmatched. This CDR3 has 17 amino acids. Per the germline V gene, CDR1 is KGHSH and CDR2 is LQKENI.

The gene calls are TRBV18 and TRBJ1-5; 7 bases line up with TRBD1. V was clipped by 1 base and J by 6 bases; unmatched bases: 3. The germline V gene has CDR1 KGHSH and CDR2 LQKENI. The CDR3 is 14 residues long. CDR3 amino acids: CASSPQGASQPQHF. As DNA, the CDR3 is TGTGCCAGCTCACCACAGGGGGCAAGTCAGCCCCAGCATTTT.

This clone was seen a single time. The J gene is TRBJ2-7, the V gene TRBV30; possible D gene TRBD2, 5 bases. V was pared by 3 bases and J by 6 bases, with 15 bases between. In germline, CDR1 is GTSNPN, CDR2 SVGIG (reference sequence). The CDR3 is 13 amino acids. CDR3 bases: TGTGCCTGGAGAGAACTAGGCCCCAGCGAGCAGTACTTC. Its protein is CAWRELGPSEQYF.

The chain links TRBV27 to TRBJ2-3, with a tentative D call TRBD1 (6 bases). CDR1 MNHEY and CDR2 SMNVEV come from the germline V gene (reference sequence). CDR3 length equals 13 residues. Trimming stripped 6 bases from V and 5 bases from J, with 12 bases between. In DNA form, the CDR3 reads TGTGCCAGCAGAGGTACAGGGCGAGATACGCAGTATTTT. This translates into CASRGTGRDTQYF.

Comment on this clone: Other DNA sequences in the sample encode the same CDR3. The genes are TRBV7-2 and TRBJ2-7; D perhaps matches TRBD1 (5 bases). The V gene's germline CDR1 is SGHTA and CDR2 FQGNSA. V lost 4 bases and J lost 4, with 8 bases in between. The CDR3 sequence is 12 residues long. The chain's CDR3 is CASSSQGYEQYF. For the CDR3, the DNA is TGTGCCAGCAGCTCTCAGGGTTACGAGCAGTACTTC.

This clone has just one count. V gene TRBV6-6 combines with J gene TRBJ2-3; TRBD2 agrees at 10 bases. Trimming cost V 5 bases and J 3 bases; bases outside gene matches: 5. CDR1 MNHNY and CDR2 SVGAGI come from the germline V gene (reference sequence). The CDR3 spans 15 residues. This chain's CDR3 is CASSPGTSVTDTQYF. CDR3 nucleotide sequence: TGTGCCAGCAGTCCCGGGACTAGCGTGACAGATACGCAGTATTTT.

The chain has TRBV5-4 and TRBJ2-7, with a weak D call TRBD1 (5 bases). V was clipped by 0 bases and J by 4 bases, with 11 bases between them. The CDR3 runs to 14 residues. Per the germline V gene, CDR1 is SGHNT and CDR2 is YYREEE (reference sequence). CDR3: CASSLGQIRYEQYF. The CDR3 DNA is TGTGCCAGCAGCTTGGGACAGATTAGATACGAGCAGTACTTC.

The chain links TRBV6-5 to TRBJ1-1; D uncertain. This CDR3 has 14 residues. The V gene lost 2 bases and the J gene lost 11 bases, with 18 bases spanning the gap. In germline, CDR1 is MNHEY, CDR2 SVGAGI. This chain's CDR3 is CASSYEGHPASAFF. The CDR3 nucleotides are TGTGCCAGCAGTTACGAGGGTCACCCTGCCTCGGCTTTCTTT.